This T cell receptor beta chain was retrieved from a study of blood T cell repertoires in COVID-19. Looking at the study overall: Specimens from acute and convalescent COVID-19 originated in the United States, Italy and Spain.

The CDR3 is made up of 14 amino acids. With 0 bases removed from V and 4 bases from J, the gap between germline ends came to 8 bases. CDR1 and CDR2 from the germline V gene are SGHDT and YYEEEE. In the source study's methods: Cell counts per sample came from amplifying reference gene primers. The data were produced by immunoSEQ multiplex PCR, yet TCRdb's version contains in-frame clones alone and is incomplete. V and J calls and clone size are as listed in that table; D and trimming were resolved from the DNA. The sample includes some 270,000 clones, about 89% of them seen just once. This clone has only a few counts. Which cohort a participant joined came from the clinical history participants gave. Donors in Cohort 3 counted as recovered after two negative PCRs, clearance, or symptom resolution.

Material: PBMCs or T cells enriched from blood (not recorded which). This clonotype was obtained from a woman aged 40 to 50 who had recovered from COVID-19. V is TRBV5-6 and J is TRBJ1-3; the D gene is possibly TRBD1 (5 bases). CDR3 in DNA: TGTGCCAGCAGCTTGGGGGGCCTCGGAAACACCATATATTTT. Amino acids: CASSLGGLGNTIYF. Full variable domain (rest looked up from reference TRBV5-6 and TRBJ1-3): DAGVTQSPTHLIKTRGQQVTLRCSPKSGHDTVSWYQQALGQGPQFIFQYYEEEERQRGNFPDRFSGHQFPNYSSELNVNALLLGDSALYLCASSLGGLGNTIYFGEGSWLTVV.